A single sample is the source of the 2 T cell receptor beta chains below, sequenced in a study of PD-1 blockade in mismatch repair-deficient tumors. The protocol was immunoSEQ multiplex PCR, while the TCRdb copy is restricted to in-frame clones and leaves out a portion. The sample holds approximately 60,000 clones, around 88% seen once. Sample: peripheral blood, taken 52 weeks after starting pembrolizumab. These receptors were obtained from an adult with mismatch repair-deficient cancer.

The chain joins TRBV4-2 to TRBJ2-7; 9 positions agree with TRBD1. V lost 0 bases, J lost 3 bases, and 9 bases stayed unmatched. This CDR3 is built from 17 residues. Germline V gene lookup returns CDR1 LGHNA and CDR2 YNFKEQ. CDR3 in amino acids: CASSQEPYGGQGYEQYF. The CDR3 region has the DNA TGTGCCAGCAGCCAAGAACCTTATGGGGGACAGGGCTACGAGCAGTACTTC.

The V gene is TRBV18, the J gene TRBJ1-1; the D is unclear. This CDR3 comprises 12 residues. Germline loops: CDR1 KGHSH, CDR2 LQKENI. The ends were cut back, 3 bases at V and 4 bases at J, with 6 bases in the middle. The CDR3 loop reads CASSPSLTEAFF. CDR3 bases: TGTGCCAGCTCACCCTCACTCACTGAAGCTTTCTTT.